These T cell receptor beta chains were read from a single sample in a study of CD4 T cells in relation to SARS-CoV-2 and coronaviruses. The assay was immunoSEQ multiplex PCR, and TCRdb's table has in-frame clones only and misses some. Here the sample spans 20,000 to 25,000 clones, about 75% being singletons. Their antigen targets remain unknown. The sample consisted of CD4+ T cells from PBMCs, cultured in vitro. The receptors stem from a human donor in good health. Each CDR3 is given with its conserved first and last residue. D genes are given only for firm matches. Some rows have no size entry. The others give once, few or many, or a class for an expanded clone.

>.|.|TRBV6-5|TRBJ1-2
TGTGCCAGCACCGGGTTGGGGGGCTACACCTTC
CASTGLGGYTF
>.|.|TRBV5-1|TRBJ1-5
TGCGCCAGCAGCCCCGGGGGAACGGGGAGTCAGCCCCAGCATTTT
CASSPGGTGSQPQHF
>TRBD2|.|TRBV24-1|TRBJ2-3
TGTGCCACCAGTGATTTTACTAGCGGAAGCACAGATACGCAGTATTTT
CATSDFTSGSTDTQYF
>.|.|TRBV15|TRBJ2-3
TGTGCCACCAGCAGAGATTGGAGGGTCGGGTCCGCAGATACGCAGTATTTT
CATSRDWRVGSADTQYF
>.|.|TRBV19|TRBJ1-5
TGTGCCAGTACGACCAACAGAGGGGTCAGCAATCAGCCCCAGCATTTT
CASTTNRGVSNQPQHF
>.|.|TRBV19|TRBJ2-7
TGTGCCAGTAGTAGGGGGGACGAGCAGTACTTC
CASSRGDEQYF
>.|.|TRBV18|TRBJ2-1
TGTGCCAGCTCCGGGCCCAACAATGAGCAGTTCTTC
CASSGPNNEQFF
>.|.|TRBV15|TRBJ2-7
TGTGCCACCAGCAGAGAAAGGGACACAGCCTACGAGCAGTACTTC
CATSRERDTAYEQYF
>.|.|TRBV28|TRBJ2-5
TGTGCCAGCAGGGGGGACATCGTCCAGGGAGAGACCCAGTACTTC
CASRGDIVQGETQYF
>.|.|TRBV15|TRBJ2-7
TGTGCCACCAGCATCGGACAGACCTACGAGCAGTACTTC
CATSIGQTYEQYF
>TRBD2|.|TRBV19|TRBJ2-5
TGTGCCAGTAGTACCCGAACTAGCGGGAGTCGAGAGACCCAGTACTTC
CASSTRTSGSRETQYF
>TRBD1|.|TRBV5-1|TRBJ2-1
TGCGCCAGCAGCTCAAATCCGGGACAGGGGGGCAATGAGCAGTTCTTC
CASSSNPGQGGNEQFF
>TRBD1|.|TRBV2|TRBJ1-1
TGTGCCAGCAGTCCGGACAGGGTGAGCACTGAAGCTTTCTTT
CASSPDRVSTEAFF
>.|.|TRBV6-5|TRBJ1-1
TGTGCCAGCAGTTTGGGAGGGTCGAACACTGAAGCTTTCTTT
CASSLGGSNTEAFF
>.|once|TRBV3-1/TRBV3-2|TRBJ2-5
TGTGCCAGCAGCTCCCAAGAGACCCAGTACTTC
CASSSQETQYF
>.|.|TRBV28|TRBJ2-5
TGTGCCAGCAGTTTAGTACAGCAAGAGACCCAGTACTTC
CASSLVQQETQYF
>TRBD2|.|TRBV24-1|TRBJ2-3
TGTGCCACCAGTGCCCTTGGGGTCAGGGAGGGAGATACGCAGTATTTT
CATSALGVREGDTQYF
>TRBD2|few|TRBV28|TRBJ2-1
TGTGCCAGCAGTGTGACTAGCGGGTCTCTTCACAATGAGCAGTTCTTC
CASSVTSGSLHNEQFF
>.|few|TRBV19|TRBJ1-2
TGTGCCAGTAGTACAACAGTAACCTATGGCTACACCTTC
CASSTTVTYGYTF
>.|.|TRBV10-3|TRBJ1-1
TGTGCCATCAGTGACGGAATCCAAGCAGAAGCTTTCTTT
CAISDGIQAEAFF
>.|.|TRBV2|TRBJ2-2
TGTGCCAGCACGTTCCGGGACGCCACCGGGGAGCTGTTTTTT
CASTFRDATGELFF
>.|few|TRBV19|TRBJ1-4
TGTGCCAGCTCAAAACGCGGGCCGATCGGGGAAAAACTGTTTTTT
CASSKRGPIGEKLFF
>TRBD2|.|TRBV5-1|TRBJ2-1
TGCGCCAGCAGCTTGGGGGAGGGTAGCGGGTCGGAGCAGTTCTTC
CASSLGEGSGSEQFF
>TRBD1|few|TRBV5-5|TRBJ2-1
TGTGCCAGCAGCCCTGGGACAGGGGCCTACAATGAGCAGTTCTTC
CASSPGTGAYNEQFF
>TRBD1|.|TRBV30|TRBJ2-7
TGTGCCTGGAGGGGAAGACAGGGGGCATTTTACGAGCAGTACTTC
CAWRGRQGAFYEQYF
>TRBD1|.|TRBV14|TRBJ2-2
TGTGCCAGCACCTCGACAGGGGGAGGCACCGGGGAGCTGTTTTTT
CASTSTGGGTGELFF
>.|.|TRBV7-8|TRBJ1-4
TGTGCCAGCAGCCCGCCGACCTCGGGTAATGAAAAACTGTTTTTT
CASSPPTSGNEKLFF
>.|few|TRBV30|TRBJ2-1
TGTGCCTGTAGTCCCAAACCCCCCCATGAGCAGTTCTTC
CACSPKPPHEQFF
>.|.|TRBV7-9|TRBJ2-5
TGTGCCAGCAGCGACAAGCCGGGAGCCCAAGAGACCCAGTACTTC
CASSDKPGAQETQYF
>.|.|TRBV6-1|TRBJ1-2
TGTGCCAGCAGTGAAGCGTCTCCTTGGGAAGGCTACACCTTC
CASSEASPWEGYTF
>.|.|TRBV18|TRBJ1-2
TGTGCCAGCTCACCACGGACCGTTAACTATGGCTACACCTTC
CASSPRTVNYGYTF
>.|once|TRBV7-9|TRBJ2-1
TGTGCCAGCAGCTCCGGAGGGGACAATGAGCAGTTCTTC
CASSSGGDNEQFF
>TRBD2|.|TRBV29-1|TRBJ2-1
TGCAGCGTAGTGGGACAGCTAGCGGGAGGGCCGTCCTACAATGAGCAGTTCTTC
CSVVGQLAGGPSYNEQFF
>.|.|TRBV6-1|TRBJ2-7
TGTGCCAGCAGTGAAGTCGCCGTTCCAGGGGCCGAGCAGTACTTC
CASSEVAVPGAEQYF
>.|.|TRBV11-2|TRBJ1-6
TGTGCCAGCCTTCCGGGGGTCGGTAACTATAATTCACCCCTCCACTTT
CASLPGVGNYNSPLHF
>.|.|TRBV7-9|TRBJ2-6
TGTGCCAGCAGCCAGGACTACGGCGGGGCCAACGTCCTGACTTTC
CASSQDYGGANVLTF
>.|once|TRBV10-3|TRBJ1-2
TGTGCCATCGGAGGAAGGGACTCGGGAGGGGGCTACACCTTC
CAIGGRDSGGGYTF
>TRBD1|.|TRBV5-1|TRBJ2-4
TGCGCCAGCAGCATCTGGACAGGGGTGGGATACATTCAGTACTTC
CASSIWTGVGYIQYF